The entry below describes one T cell receptor beta chain. Its antigen is not yet known. No clone much larger than this one lies a single base away; base qualities are absent. At the DNA level, this CDR3 is encoded by other sequences in the same sample as well. For sequencing of the TCRbeta CDR3 region, genomic DNA was extracted from the sorted cells. TCRbeta CDR3 regions were sequenced using the immunoSEQ Assay. This immuneACCESS table, as held by TCRdb, lists in-frame sequences with V and J called but not all clones. Of the missing ones, under half trace to an unresolved V gene in checked studies; the others have no known cause. This sample lists about 79,000 clones; 70% to 85% were detected once. Of the sample, 0.45% to 0.65% falls within the top ten clones. Patients with autoimmune disease history or receiving systemic immunosuppression were excluded from the trial. In every dose cohort, peripheral blood was drawn for TCR sequencing at baseline, cycle 4 day 1, and cycle 7 day 1. Samples came from an open-label, multicenter, first-in-human phase I dose-escalation trial of ivuxolimab. The trial enrolled adults with locally advanced or metastatic head and neck squamous cell, hepatocellular, melanoma or renal cell carcinoma. Before TCR sequencing, CD4+ T cells and CD8+ T cells were sorted from peripheral blood as separate populations.

This entry is derived from a study of OX40 agonist ivuxolimab in advanced cancers. Regarding the complete study: Ivuxolimab was a fully human IgG2 agonistic monoclonal antibody targeting the costimulatory receptor OX40 (CD134). Prior anti-PD-1, anti-PD-L1 or anti-CTLA-4 therapy was permitted, and approximately 40% of dose-escalation patients had received checkpoint inhibitors. In the dose-escalation cohort, 75% to 90% of patients were male, and the mean age was 60 years with a range of 23 to 79. Intravenous ivuxolimab was administered to patients every 2 weeks at six dose levels: 0.01, 0.1, 0.3, 1.5, 3 and 10 mg/kg. Partial responses were achieved by three dose-escalation patients, of whom one had hepatocellular carcinoma and two had cutaneous melanoma. The point of sequencing TCRbeta in the periphery was to test whether ivuxolimab changed TCR sequence diversity and drove clonal T-cell expansion. The paper describes the monotherapy dose-escalation part (N of about 50 patients) of the phase I trial of ivuxolimab. Among the 52 dose-escalation patients, approximately 20 had hepatocellular carcinoma, around 15 melanoma, 9 renal cell carcinoma and 9 head and neck cancer. Summary of the overall study and its limitations: The antigen specificity of the clonally expanded peripheral T cells was not determined. At doses from 0.1 to 3.0 mg/kg, clonal expansion was seen in both CD4+ and CD8+ blood T cells between baseline and week 6. After ivuxolimab, CD8+ T cells had more expanded clones than CD4+ T cells on average. In the 0.1-3.0 mg/kg groups, partial responders were among the patients with the lowest normalized peripheral clonal expansion, particularly in CD8+ T cells. Low levels of normalized T-cell clonal expansion were also seen in some patients who did not respond.

As encoded in the germline V gene, CDR1 is MDHEN while CDR2 is SYDVKM. From cysteine to phenylalanine, the CDR3 is 14 amino acids long. The DNA shown is the 42-base CDR3, in frame from base 1. The trim is 3 bases for V and 1 base for J, with a gap of 6 bases between the germline ends. The chain is made from TRBV28 and TRBJ2-2; the D gene cannot be named for sure. Specimen: CD4+ or CD8+ T cells sorted from blood, collected in a trial of the OX40 agonist ivuxolimab. This clonotype was sampled from an adult with an advanced solid tumor such as melanoma, head and neck, liver or kidney cancer. CDR3 region: CASSLGGNTGELFF. The nucleotide sequence reads as follows: TGTGCCAGCAGTTTGGGTGGGAACACCGGGGAGCTGTTTTTT.